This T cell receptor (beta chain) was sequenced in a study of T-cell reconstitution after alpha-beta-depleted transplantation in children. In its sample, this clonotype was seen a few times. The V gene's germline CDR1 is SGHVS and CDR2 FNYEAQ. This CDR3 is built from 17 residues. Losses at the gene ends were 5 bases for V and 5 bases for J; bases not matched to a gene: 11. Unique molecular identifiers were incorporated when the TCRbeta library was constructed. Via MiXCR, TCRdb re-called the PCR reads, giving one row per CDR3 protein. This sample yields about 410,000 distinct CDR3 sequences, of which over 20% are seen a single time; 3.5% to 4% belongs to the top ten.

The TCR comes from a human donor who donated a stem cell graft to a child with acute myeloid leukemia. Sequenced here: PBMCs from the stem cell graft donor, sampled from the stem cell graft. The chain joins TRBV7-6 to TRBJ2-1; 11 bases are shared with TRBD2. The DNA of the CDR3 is TGTGCCAGCAGCCTATCGGCCGGGACTAGCGGACACAATGAGCAGTTCTTC. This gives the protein CASSLSAGTSGHNEQFF.